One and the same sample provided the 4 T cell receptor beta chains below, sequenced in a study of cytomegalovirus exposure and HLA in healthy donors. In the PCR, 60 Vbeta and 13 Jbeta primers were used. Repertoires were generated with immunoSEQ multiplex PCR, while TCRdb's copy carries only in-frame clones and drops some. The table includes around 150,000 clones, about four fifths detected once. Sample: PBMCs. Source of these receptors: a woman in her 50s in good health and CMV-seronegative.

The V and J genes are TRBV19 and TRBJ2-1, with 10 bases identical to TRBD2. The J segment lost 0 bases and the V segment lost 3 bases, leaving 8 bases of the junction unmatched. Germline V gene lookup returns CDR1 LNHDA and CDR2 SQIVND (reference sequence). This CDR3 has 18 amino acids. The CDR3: CASSIRLAGVSSYNEQFF. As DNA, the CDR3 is TGTGCCAGTAGTATCCGGCTAGCGGGAGTTAGCTCCTACAATGAGCAGTTCTTC.

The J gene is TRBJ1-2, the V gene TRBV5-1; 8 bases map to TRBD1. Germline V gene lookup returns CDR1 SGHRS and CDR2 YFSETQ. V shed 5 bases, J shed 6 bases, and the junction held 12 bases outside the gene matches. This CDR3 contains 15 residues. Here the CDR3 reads CASRPGQGVLDGYTF. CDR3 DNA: TGCGCCAGCAGACCCGGACAGGGCGTATTAGATGGCTACACCTTC.

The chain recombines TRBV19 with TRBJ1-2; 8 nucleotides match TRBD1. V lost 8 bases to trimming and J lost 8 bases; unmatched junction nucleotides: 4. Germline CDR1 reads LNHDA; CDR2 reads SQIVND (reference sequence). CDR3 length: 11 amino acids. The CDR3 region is CASLTGVGYTF. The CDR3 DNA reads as TGTGCCAGTCTGACAGGGGTCGGCTACACCTTC.

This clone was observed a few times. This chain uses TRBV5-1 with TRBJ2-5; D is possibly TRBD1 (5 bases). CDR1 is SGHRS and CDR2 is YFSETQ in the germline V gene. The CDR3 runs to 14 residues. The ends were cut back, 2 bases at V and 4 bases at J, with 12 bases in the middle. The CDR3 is CASSFSQGVETQYF. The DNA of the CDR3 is TGCGCCAGCAGCTTTTCCCAGGGCGTAGAGACCCAGTACTTC. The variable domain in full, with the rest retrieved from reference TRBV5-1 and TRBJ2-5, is KAGVTQTPRYLIKTRGQQVTLSCSPISGHRSVSWYQQTPGQGLQFLFEYFSETQRNKGNFPGRFSGRQFSNSRSEMNVSTLELGDSALYLCASSFSQGVETQYFGPGTRLLVL.